This entry lists 11 T cell receptor beta chains sequenced from one sample in a study of T-cell reconstitution after alpha-beta-depleted transplantation in children (dated by TCRdb to the mid-2010s). Taken with the paper, the label for treatment or condition translates to: allogeneic hematopoietic cell transplantation with graft depleted of TCRalphabeta T cells and CD19 B cells. The library was generated by PCR. The sequencing machine was an Illumina HiSeq 2500. To normalize quantification of the TCRbeta repertoire, the TCR libraries were built with molecular barcoding that relied on unique molecular identifiers. TCRdb ran its own pipeline on the public reads, namely fastp trimming at Q25 and MiXCR clone calling, and kept in-frame beta chains. Every CDR3 protein is listed once, alongside the most common genes and DNA of its rows. This sample has fewer than 750,000 distinct CDR3 sequences in its table, and around 27% of those were observed once. Around a third of the sample comes from the top ten.

The sample here was PBMCs, taken before TCRalphabeta/CD19-depleted stem cell transplant. Every receptor here comes from a boy younger than two with Wiskott-Aldrich syndrome, due to receive a stem cell transplant.

The chain recombines TRBV27 with TRBJ2-5, with a tentative D call TRBD1 (6 bases). Trimming shortened V by 6 bases and J by 6 bases, and 14 bases separated the two germline ends. The CDR3 extends over 13 amino acids. Germline CDR1 MNHEY, CDR2 SMNVEV (reference sequence). The CDR3 reads CASSPRQVKTQYF. CDR3 DNA: TGTGCCAGCAGCCCTCGACAGGTCAAGACCCAGTACTTC.

The gene calls are TRBV20-1 and TRBJ2-1; the D is unclear. CDR3 length equals 12 residues. CDR1 is DFQATT and CDR2 is SNEGSKA in the germline V gene (reference sequence). V dropped 3 bases and J dropped 7 bases, with 10 bases sitting between them. In nucleotides, the CDR3 is TGCAGTGCTAGGGTAGGGATTAATGAGCAGTTCTTC. Its protein is CSARVGINEQFF.

This clonotype was counted only a few times. The chain is built from TRBV7-8 and TRBJ2-3, with D unresolved. This CDR3 is 14 amino acids long. V gave up 1 base and J gave up 6 bases, with 11 bases separating them. Germline lookup yields CDR1 SGHVS and CDR2 FQNEAQ. The CDR3 spells CASSLEVYGDTQYF. The CDR3 nucleotides read TGTGCCAGCAGCTTAGAGGTCTATGGGGATACGCAGTATTTT.

The chain uses TRBV28 and TRBJ2-1; no firm D call. V was trimmed by 4 bases and J by 10 bases, leaving 11 bases between them. CDR1 and CDR2 from the germline V gene are MDHEN and SYDVKM. The CDR3 sequence is 12 residues long. CDR3 amino acids: CASSYLSSEQFF. Written as DNA, the CDR3 is TGTGCCAGCAGTTACCTTTCGAGCGAGCAGTTCTTC.

The genes are TRBV3-1 and TRBJ1-2; D possibly corresponds to TRBD1 (6 bases). The CDR3 loop spans 16 amino acids. Trimming removed 4 bases from V and 0 bases from J, with 15 bases in between. The V gene's germline CDR1 is LGHDT and CDR2 YNNKEL (reference sequence). The CDR3 loop is CASSPRETGANYGYTF. For the CDR3, the DNA is TGTGCCAGCAGCCCCCGAGAGACAGGTGCTAACTATGGCTACACCTTC.

This clonotype was detected only a few times. V gene TRBV20-1 combines with J gene TRBJ2-1; 8 bases are shared with TRBD1. Trimming at V came to 4 bases and at J to 4 bases, leaving 6 bases not matched to a gene. This CDR3 is built from 14 residues. Germline CDR1 is DFQATT and CDR2 is SNEGSKA (reference sequence). This chain's CDR3 is CSATRTGTYNEQFF. DNA for the CDR3: TGCAGTGCTACCAGGACAGGGACGTACAATGAGCAGTTCTTC.

A few counts support this clonotype. The CDR3 DNA reads as TGTGCCAGCAGGATCACTTATCGTGAAAAACTGTTTTTT. Protein: CASRITYREKLFF. The chain carries TRBV28 and TRBJ1-4; D call uncertain. Per the germline V gene, CDR1 is MDHEN and CDR2 is SYDVKM. The V gene lost 6 bases and the J gene lost 7 bases, with 12 bases spanning the gap. This CDR3 spans 13 amino acids.

This chain links TRBV5-1 with TRBJ2-7; the D gene is possibly TRBD2 (5 bases). In germline, CDR1 is SGHRS, CDR2 YFSETQ. Trimming removed 2 bases at V and 5 bases at J, with 14 bases between. CDR3 length: 14 amino acids. The CDR3 nucleotides are TGCGCCAGCAGCTTACCCGATCTGGGAGACGAGCAGTACTTC. This gives the protein CASSLPDLGDEQYF.

This clonotype was seen more than once but under ten times. The rearrangement joins TRBV20-1 to TRBJ1-5; tentatively, D is TRBD1 (5 bases). The V gene's germline CDR1 is DFQATT and CDR2 SNEGSKA (reference sequence). V was shortened by 0 bases and J by 2 bases, with 14 bases between the two germline ends. CDR3 length: 16 amino acids. The CDR3 protein is CSARDRDRLRNQPQHF. The CDR3 DNA reads as TGCAGTGCTAGAGATCGAGACAGACTCCGCAATCAGCCCCAGCATTTT.

The chain recombines TRBV10-3 with TRBJ2-3; 8 bases align to TRBD2. Trimming cost V 4 bases and J 2 bases; bases outside gene matches: 2. Germline V CDR1 and CDR2: ENHRY, SYGVKD. The CDR3 spans 14 residues. CDR3 sequence: CAISGAGATDTQYF. The CDR3 DNA reads TGTGCCATCAGTGGAGCGGGAGCCACAGATACGCAGTATTTT.

J is TRBJ2-2 and V is TRBV10-3; D uncertain. Germline assignment: CDR1 ENHRY and CDR2 SYGVKD. This CDR3 comprises 12 residues. Trimming cost V 0 bases and J 7 bases, with 3 bases left between them. The CDR3 spells CAISESFGELFF. The CDR3, as DNA: TGTGCCATCAGTGAGTCGTTCGGGGAGCTGTTTTTT.